This T cell receptor beta chain was profiled in a study of human T cells and chemical hapten exposure. Broader study findings: Controls formed significantly fewer large CDR3 similarity clusters than expanded TCRs did.

Time point described: patch test 1, 2 weeks after DPC sensitization. As to treatment: therapeutic diphenylcyclopropenone sensitization with weekly scalp DPC. As concerns this clonotype: Antigen specificity is unknown.

TCRdb independently ran MiXCR on the RACE reads; one entry per CDR3 protein. The sample lists about 380,000 distinct CDR3 sequences; approximately 4.4% were seen once. The CDR3 is made up of 15 amino acids. V was pared by 3 bases and J by 2 bases, with 6 bases of the junction left unmatched. Germline CDR1 and CDR2: DFQATT and SNEGSKA (reference sequence). Sample: whole blood, taken in connection with sensitization to the hapten diphenylcyclopropenone (DPC). This chain links TRBV20-1 with TRBJ1-2; 10 bases line up with TRBD1. The sequence was obtained from a woman between 50 and 59 years old with alopecia areata. Some clones in this sample may be carry-over from other donors' samples. DNA for the CDR3: TGCAGTGCTAGTAAGGGGGACAGGGGAAACTATGGCTACACCTTC. Its protein is CSASKGDRGNYGYTF.